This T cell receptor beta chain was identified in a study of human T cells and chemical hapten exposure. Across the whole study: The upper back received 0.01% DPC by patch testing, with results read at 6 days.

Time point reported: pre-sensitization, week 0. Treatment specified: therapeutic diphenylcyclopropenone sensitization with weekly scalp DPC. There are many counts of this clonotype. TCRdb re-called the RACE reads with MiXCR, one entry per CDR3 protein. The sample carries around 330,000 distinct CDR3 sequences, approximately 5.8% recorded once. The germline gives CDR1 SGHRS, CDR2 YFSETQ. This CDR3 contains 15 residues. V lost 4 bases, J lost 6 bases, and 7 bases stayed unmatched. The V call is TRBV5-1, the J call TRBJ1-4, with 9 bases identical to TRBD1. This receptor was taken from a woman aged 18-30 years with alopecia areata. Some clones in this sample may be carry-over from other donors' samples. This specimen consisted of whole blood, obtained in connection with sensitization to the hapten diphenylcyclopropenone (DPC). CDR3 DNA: TGCGCCAGCAGCCAGTCGGGACAGGGCTATGAAAAACTGTTTTTT. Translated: CASSQSGQGYEKLFF.